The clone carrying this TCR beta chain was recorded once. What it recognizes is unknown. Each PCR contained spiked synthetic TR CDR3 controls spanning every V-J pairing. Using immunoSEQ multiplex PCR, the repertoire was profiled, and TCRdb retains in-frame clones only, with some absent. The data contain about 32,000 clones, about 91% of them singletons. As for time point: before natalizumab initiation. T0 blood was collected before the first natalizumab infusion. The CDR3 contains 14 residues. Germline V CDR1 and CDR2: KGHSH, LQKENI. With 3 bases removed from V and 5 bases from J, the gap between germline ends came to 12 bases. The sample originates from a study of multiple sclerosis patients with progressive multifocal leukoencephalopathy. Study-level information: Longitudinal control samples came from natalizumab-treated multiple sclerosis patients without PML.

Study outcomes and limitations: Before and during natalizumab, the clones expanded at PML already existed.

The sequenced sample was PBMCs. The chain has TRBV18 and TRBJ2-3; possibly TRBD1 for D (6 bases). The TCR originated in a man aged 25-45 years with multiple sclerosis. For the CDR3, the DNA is TGTGCCAGCTCACCGTCAGGGGCGGGAGATACGCAGTATTTT. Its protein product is CASSPSGAGDTQYF.